This TCR beta chain came from a study of identifying expanded T cells in peripheral blood. Study results and caveats: Differentially abundant clones: around 1.2 between replicates, approximately 15 at about two weeks, 19 to 20 at four. Variance in clone template counts between roughly two-week samples significantly increased with total template count across all healthy donors.

Healthy donors had no documented immune events, such as infections, while sampled. Produced via immunoSEQ multiplex PCR; TCRdb's table is partial and in-frame only. Among approximately 140,000 clones listed, 65% to 90% were seen once. Concerning this clone: Its specificity is unknown.

The source of this sequence is a person aged 18 to 70 in good health. The sequenced sample was blood.

CDR3 amino acids: CASSLVPSSGSTGEQYF. The CDR3 DNA sequence: TGTGCCAGCAGCTTAGTTCCGTCTAGCGGGAGTACGGGCGAGCAGTACTTC. V gene TRBV7-9 combines with J gene TRBJ2-7; TRBD2 agrees at 10 bases. The CDR3 totals 17 residues. Trimming removed 1 base from V and 6 bases from J; junction bases left unmatched: 12. CDR1 is SEHNR, CDR2 FQNEAQ, per germline (reference sequence).